Presented here are 2 T cell receptor beta chains from one specimen sequenced in a study of blood T cells in healthy people across ages. Next came a second PCR, run for about 6 to 12 cycles, which used a sample-barcoded 5' primer along with a J-beta primer mix. TCRdb redid the calling of the 5' RACE reads with MiXCR, one entry per CDR3 protein. The sample records around 2 million distinct CDR3 sequences, around 42% being singletons. The sequenced sample was blood. These receptors came from a human donor in good health.

The chain uses TRBV5-1 and TRBJ1-5; TRBD1 is a possible D gene (5 bases). The V gene's germline CDR1 is SGHRS and CDR2 YFSETQ. Trimming took 1 base from V and 2 from J, leaving 10 bases between them. There are 15 residues in the CDR3. The CDR3 DNA is TGCGCCAGCAGCTTGCGAGGGGATGGCAATCAGCCCCAGCATTTT. Translation gives CASSLRGDGNQPQHF.

This clonotype was seen a few times. This chain joins TRBV20-1 and TRBJ2-4; TRBD1 is a possible D gene (6 bases). CDR3 size: 14 residues. V lost 6 bases to trimming and J lost 0 bases, with 12 bases between them. From germline, CDR1 is DFQATT and CDR2 SNEGSKA (reference sequence). This CDR3 is CSAPGQEAKNIQYF. DNA for the CDR3: TGCAGTGCACCGGGACAAGAAGCCAAAAACATTCAGTACTTC.